The next 8 T cell receptor beta chains were all read from a single sample in a study of T cell clonotyping in hematopoietic cell transplantation. TCRdb keeps only in-frame clones here, not all; method: immunoSEQ multiplex PCR. Of 27,000 or so clones listed, more than 90% are singletons. The specimen was peripheral blood mononuclear cells. The receptor source for this set is a man aged 45 to 65 in good health. Some clones in this sample may be carry-over from other donors' samples.

This chain uses TRBV2 with TRBJ1-2; the D is unclear. CDR3 length: 13 residues. Deletions cut 3 bases from V and 4 bases from J, with 9 bases between. Germline values: CDR1 SNHLY, CDR2 FYNNEI. The DNA of the CDR3 is TGTGCCAGCAGTGATGTGGCAGCCTATGGCTACACCTTC. As protein: CASSDVAAYGYTF.

V gene TRBV6-1 combines with J gene TRBJ1-2, with TRBD1 matching over 7 bases. The CDR3 contains 14 residues. Germline V CDR1 and CDR2: MNHNS, SASEGT. Unmatched junction bases numbered 4, after V lost 6 bases and J lost 0 bases. The CDR3 region has the DNA TGTGCCAGCAGGCAGGGGGGGCCTAACTATGGCTACACCTTC. Translating gives CASRQGGPNYGYTF.

The V gene is TRBV7-6, the J gene TRBJ2-5, with 9 bases lining up with TRBD1. V shed 0 bases and J 5 bases; nucleotides not matched to a gene: 10. The CDR3 totals 17 residues. Germline V gene data show CDR1 as SGHVS and CDR2 as FNYEAQ. The CDR3 protein is CASSLAWTGERRETQYF. In DNA, the CDR3 is TGTGCCAGCAGCTTAGCATGGACAGGGGAGAGAAGGGAGACCCAGTACTTC.

The J gene is TRBJ1-5, the V gene TRBV4-1; D possibly corresponds to TRBD1 (5 bases). V lost 0 bases to trimming and J lost 0 bases, with 9 bases between them. Germline-derived CDR1 and CDR2 are MGHRA and YSYEKL. The CDR3 consists of 16 residues. The CDR3: CASSQDKGNSNQPQHF. Written as DNA, the CDR3 is TGCGCCAGCAGCCAAGATAAGGGGAATAGCAATCAGCCCCAGCATTTT.

V is TRBV28 and J is TRBJ1-2; possible D gene TRBD1, 6 bases. The CDR3 length is 13 residues. Trimming cost V 3 bases and J 3 bases, with 8 bases left between them. CDR1 is MDHEN, CDR2 SYDVKM, per germline. Here the CDR3 reads CASSLQGHYGYTF. In DNA form, the CDR3 reads TGTGCCAGCAGTTTGCAGGGGCACTATGGCTACACCTTC.

This clone was seen a single time. The J gene is TRBJ1-1, the V gene TRBV5-1; D unresolved. This CDR3 has 12 amino acids. Deletions cut 4 bases from V and 2 bases from J, with 6 bases between. CDR1 and CDR2 (germline): SGHRS, YFSETQ. The CDR3 spells CASSPANTEAFF. CDR3 DNA: TGCGCCAGCAGCCCCGCAAACACTGAAGCTTTCTTT.

The count of this clone is one. The chain joins TRBV5-1 to TRBJ2-3; D gene unclear. CDR1 SGHRS and CDR2 YFSETQ come from the germline V gene. The V end was cut by 0 bases, the J end by 8 bases, with 10 bases between. The CDR3 contains 13 residues. The CDR3 DNA is TGCGCCAGCAGCTTGGACCAGCGAGTTACGCAGTATTTT. This codes for CASSLDQRVTQYF.

The CDR3 DNA sequence: TGTGCCAGCATATCATTATATAGTGGCACTGAAGCTTTCTTT. It is translated as CASISLYSGTEAFF. This chain links TRBV28 with TRBJ1-1; D gene unclear. CDR3 length: 14 amino acids. Germline loops: CDR1 MDHEN, CDR2 SYDVKM. V was pared by 7 bases and J by 4 bases, with 16 bases between.